This TCR beta chain is from a study of siplizumab effects on memory and regulatory T cells. Study results and caveats: The alloreactive clones that mapped to unstimulated subsets made up only a minor fraction.

Clones were sequenced by immunoSEQ multiplex PCR, and TCRdb holds only the in-frame ones, with some missing. The repertoire holds around 100,000 clones, with about 91% as singletons. A word on this clone: The antigen is unknown.

Germline-derived CDR1 and CDR2 are SGHRS and YFSETQ. V gave up 1 base and J gave up 1 base, with 13 bases separating them. This CDR3 has 16 residues. The sequenced sample consisted of CD4+ T cells sorted from blood. This TCR was recovered from a human donor in good health. The chain has TRBV5-1 and TRBJ2-3; the D is unclear. The CDR3 DNA sequence: TGCGCCAGCAGCTTGAGTGTAGGGCAAGGCACAGATACGCAGTATTTT. Its translation is CASSLSVGQGTDTQYF.